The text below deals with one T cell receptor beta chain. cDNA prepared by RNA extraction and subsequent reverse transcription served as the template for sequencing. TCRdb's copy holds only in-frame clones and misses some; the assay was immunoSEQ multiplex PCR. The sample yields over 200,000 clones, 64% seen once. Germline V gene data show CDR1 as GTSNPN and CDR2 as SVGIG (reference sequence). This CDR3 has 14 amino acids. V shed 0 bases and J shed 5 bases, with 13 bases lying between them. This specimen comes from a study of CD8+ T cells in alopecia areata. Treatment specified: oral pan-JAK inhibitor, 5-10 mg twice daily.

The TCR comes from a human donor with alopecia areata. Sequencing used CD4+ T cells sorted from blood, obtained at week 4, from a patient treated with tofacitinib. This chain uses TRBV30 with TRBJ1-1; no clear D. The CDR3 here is CAWSVPLGRTEAFF. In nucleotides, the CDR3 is TGTGCCTGGAGTGTACCACTGGGGAGGACTGAAGCTTTCTTT.